The rows below give T cell receptor beta chains drawn from one sample of a study of blood T cell repertoires in COVID-19. Repertoires were generated with immunoSEQ multiplex PCR, while TCRdb's copy carries only in-frame clones and drops some. Of around 100,000 clones detected, about 82% appear once; the ten largest clones hold roughly 13%. The sequenced sample consisted of peripheral blood. Receptors originate from a man over 45 with active or convalescent COVID-19. The CDR3 runs from the conserved cysteine through the conserved F or W. A D gene is named only where the DNA matches it firmly. Part of the rows lack a size; the others show once, few, many or a class for expanded clones.

V: TRBV5-1
J: TRBJ1-1
D: .
size: .
DNA: TGCGCCAGCAGCTTGGAGGATGGACAGCAAGCTTTCTTT
CDR3: CASSLEDGQQAFF

V: TRBV3-1/TRBV3-2
J: TRBJ2-5
D: .
size: .
DNA: TGTGCCAGCAGCCAAGAGGGAGCGTACCAAGAGACCCAGTACTTC
CDR3: CASSQEGAYQETQYF

V: TRBV30
J: TRBJ1-5
D: .
size: .
DNA: TGTGCCTGGAGTCAGGTAGGGAGGAATCAGTCCCAGCATTTT
CDR3: CAWSQVGRNQSQHF

V: TRBV2
J: TRBJ2-2
D: .
size: .
DNA: TGTGCCAGCAGTGAACCAGGGTTTGTTTCCCTGGGCGGGGAGCTGTTTTTT
CDR3: CASSEPGFVSLGGELFF

V: TRBV25-1
J: TRBJ1-2
D: .
size: medium-sized
DNA: TGTGCCAGCAGTACGACTGGAGGCTACACCTTC
CDR3: CASSTTGGYTF

V: TRBV2
J: TRBJ1-4
D: .
size: .
DNA: TGTGCCACCTTTTGGACTGGGGTCGGTGTGAAAAAACTGTTTTTT
CDR3: CATFWTGVGVKKLFF

V: TRBV7-2
J: TRBJ1-1
D: .
size: .
DNA: TGTGCCAGCAGCTTTTCGGGACTGACGGGAACTGAAGCTTTCTTT
CDR3: CASSFSGLTGTEAFF

V: TRBV15
J: TRBJ1-1
D: .
size: few
DNA: TGTGCCACCAGCAGACGACTTGGGTCTGAAGCTTTCTTT
CDR3: CATSRRLGSEAFF

V: TRBV11-2
J: TRBJ1-1
D: .
size: .
DNA: TGTGCCAGCAGCTCAATCTTGGGGGGAACCTATGAAGCTTTCTTT
CDR3: CASSSILGGTYEAFF

V: TRBV6-5
J: TRBJ1-4
D: .
size: .
DNA: TGTGCCGGCCAGGGGTGGGGTAATGAAAAACTGTTTTTT
CDR3: CAGQGWGNEKLFF

V: TRBV5-1
J: TRBJ2-5
D: TRBD2
size: .
DNA: TGCGCCAGCAGCTTGACTGACTCCGGGAGGGAGACCCAGTACTTC
CDR3: CASSLTDSGRETQYF

V: TRBV4-1
J: TRBJ2-5
D: .
size: .
DNA: TGCGCCAGCAGCCAAGATTGGAGCGATGGAGAGACCCAGTACTTC
CDR3: CASSQDWSDGETQYF

V: TRBV24-1
J: TRBJ2-7
D: TRBD2
size: .
DNA: TGTGCCACCAGTGCTCTAGCGGACCCAGGCGAGCAGTACTTC
CDR3: CATSALADPGEQYF

V: TRBV6-2/TRBV6-3
J: TRBJ2-7
D: TRBD1
size: .
DNA: TGTGCCAGCAGTTACCTTCTCCGGACAGGGGGCGAGCAGTACTTC
CDR3: CASSYLLRTGGEQYF

V: TRBV9
J: TRBJ1-2
D: .
size: .
DNA: TGTGCCAGCAGCGCAGAGAGGGAGCTGTACTATGGCTACACCTTC
CDR3: CASSAERELYYGYTF

V: TRBV7-2
J: TRBJ2-2
D: .
size: .
DNA: TGTGCCAGCAGCTTAGTCGCGGGGAAGGCCGGGGAGCTGTTTTTT
CDR3: CASSLVAGKAGELFF

V: TRBV5-8
J: TRBJ2-3
D: TRBD1
size: .
DNA: TGTGCCAGCAGCCCAGGGACAGGAATTTATCATAGCACAGATACGCAGTATTTT
CDR3: CASSPGTGIYHSTDTQYF

V: TRBV5-6
J: TRBJ1-1
D: .
size: .
DNA: TGTGCCAGCAGCTGGGGTGGGAGTCTTGGGAACACTGAAGCTTTCTTT
CDR3: CASSWGGSLGNTEAFF